The 15 T cell receptor beta chains reported below all come from one sample, sequenced in a study of regulatory T cells in long-lasting Graves disease. The sample's time point: newly diagnosed GD, antithyroid drugs for less than 3 months. From RNA extracted from PBMCs, the TCR library was made. The authors built TCR beta libraries using iRepertoire HTBI primers and Arm-PCR of CDR3 regions. TCRdb analysed the multiplex PCR reads with MiXCR anew, one entry per CDR3 protein. This sample has 410,000 or so distinct CDR3 sequences; approximately 15% occur once, and the top ten carry approximately 15%. The same sample was also studied in work on T cells in Graves' hyperthyroidism and ophthalmopathy.

The sequenced sample was peripheral blood mononuclear cells (PBMCs), obtained at new diagnosis, from a patient treated with antithyroid drugs. These receptors were collected from a woman aged 25-40 years with Graves disease.

This clonotype was observed at least ten times. The CDR3 is CASSFPTGGITEAFF. The CDR3 DNA reads as TGTGCCAGCAGCTTCCCGACGGGGGGTATCACTGAAGCTTTCTTT. V is TRBV11-2 and J is TRBJ1-1, with D possibly matching TRBD1 (5 bases). Germline V gene lookup returns CDR1 SGHAT and CDR2 FQNNGV. V was cut by 3 bases and J by 4 bases, with 15 bases left in between. The CDR3 sequence is 15 residues long.

This chain uses TRBV9 with TRBJ1-6; 10 positions agree with TRBD1. The V gene end was trimmed by 0 bases and the J gene end by 8 bases; junction bases not matched to a gene: 2. Germline V CDR1 and CDR2: SGDLS, YYNGEE. The CDR3 extends over 15 amino acids. CDR3 loop: CASSVAGTGDSPLHF. In DNA, the CDR3 is TGTGCCAGCAGCGTAGCCGGGACAGGGGATTCACCCCTCCACTTT.

This clonotype was detected many times. The chain uses TRBV20-1 and TRBJ2-3; D gene uncertain. The CDR3 spans 13 residues. V lost 3 bases and J lost 6, with 13 bases in between. Germline values: CDR1 DFQATT, CDR2 SNEGSKA (reference sequence). This chain's CDR3 is CSASGFVLDTQYF. The CDR3 nucleotides are TGCAGTGCTAGCGGTTTCGTCCTGGATACGCAGTATTTT.

Regarding this clonotype: This sequence may be a read error, since a much larger clone differs from it by one base. This rearrangement joins TRBV20-1 to TRBJ1-4; possible D gene TRBD1, 5 bases. V lost 1 base and J lost 7, with 13 bases in between. The CDR3 runs 14 residues. The germline gives CDR1 DFQATT, CDR2 SNEGSKA (reference sequence). CDR3 DNA: TGCAGTGCTAGAGGAGAGGGGTCGGGTGAAAAACTGTTTTTT. Protein sequence: CSARGEGSGEKLFF.

To note about this clonotype: One end of the junction does not line up with germline, which may come from a read error. The gene calls are TRBV10-3 and TRBJ2-1, with 8 bases that match TRBD2. This CDR3 is built from 13 residues. The germline V gene encodes CDR1 ENHRY and CDR2 SYGVKD. CDR3 sequence (DNA): TGTGCCATCGGTGAGCGGGAGCCGGTTGAGCAGTTCTTC. Translating it yields CAIGEREPVEQFF.

The chain carries TRBV5-1 and TRBJ2-4; D ambiguous. Trimming removed 4 bases from V and 0 bases from J, with 14 bases in between. Germline CDR1 and CDR2: SGHRS and YFSETQ. This CDR3 region has 16 residues. The CDR3 DNA sequence: TGCGCCAGCAGCCCACCGACGGACCTAGCCAAAAACATTCAGTACTTC. It yields the protein CASSPPTDLAKNIQYF. The variable domain in full, completed from reference TRBV5-1 and TRBJ2-4, reads KAGVTQTPRYLIKTRGQQVTLSCSPISGHRSVSWYQQTPGQGLQFLFEYFSETQRNKGNFPGRFSGRQFSNSRSEMNVSTLELGDSALYLCASSPPTDLAKNIQYFGAGTRLSVL.

This clonotype was recorded at least ten times. The chain joins TRBV28 to TRBJ2-6; D not resolved. V lost 4 bases and J 2 bases, leaving 3 bases between the germline ends. In germline, CDR1 is MDHEN, CDR2 SYDVKM. This CDR3 region has 13 residues. The CDR3 reads CASSYPGANVLTF. As DNA, the CDR3 is TGTGCCAGCAGTTACCCTGGGGCCAACGTCCTGACTTTC.

A remark on this clonotype: A much larger clonotype is one base distant, so this may be a read error. The chain is built from TRBV6-1 and TRBJ2-7, with 7 bases aligning to TRBD2. The CDR3 covers 15 residues. J lost 3 bases, V lost 6 bases, and 11 bases had no gene match. Germline V lookup: CDR1 MNHNS, CDR2 SASEGT. The CDR3 sequence is CASSNGLVGFYEQYF. The CDR3 nucleotides read TGTGCCAGCAGCAACGGACTAGTGGGGTTCTACGAGCAGTACTTC.

This clonotype was counted a few times. V usage is TRBV24-1 and J usage is TRBJ2-3, with 11 nucleotides matching TRBD2. The V and J ends lost 1 base and 8 bases, in that order; junction bases with no gene match: 13. CDR1 is KGHDR, CDR2 SFDVKD, per germline. The CDR3 totals 18 residues. CDR3 bases: TGTGCCACCAGTGATTTCCTAGCGGGAGGAACCGACTACGCTACGCAGTATTTT. Its protein product is CATSDFLAGGTDYATQYF.

The chain uses TRBV5-1 and TRBJ2-7, with TRBD1 as a possible D gene (5 bases). The V and J ends lost 3 bases and 6 bases respectively, with 19 bases between them. This CDR3 contains 15 residues. Germline V gene lookup returns CDR1 SGHRS and CDR2 YFSETQ. The CDR3 loop is CASSSRARRVGEQYF. The CDR3 DNA reads as TGCGCCAGCAGCTCAAGGGCCCGCAGGGTTGGCGAGCAGTACTTC.

The chain has TRBV12-5 and TRBJ2-1; D remains ambiguous. The ends were cut back, 0 bases at V and 5 bases at J, with 17 bases in the middle. Germline V gives CDR1 LGHNT, CDR2 FRNRAP. There are 17 residues in the CDR3. The CDR3 DNA reads as TGTGCTAGTGGTTTGGTCCTAGGCCCAAATCGTGACAATGAGCAGTTCTTC. Protein sequence: CASGLVLGPNRDNEQFF.

This clonotype was observed a few times. The rearrangement links TRBV12-3 or TRBV12-4 to TRBJ2-1; no reliable D call. The V end lost 7 bases, the J end lost 7 bases, and 8 bases lay between the germline ends. CDR3 length: 11 amino acids. The CDR3 loop is CASNIRNEQFF. The DNA for the CDR3 is TGTGCCAGCAACATTAGGAATGAGCAGTTCTTC.

For this clonotype: This probably arose from a read error, given a far larger clone one base away. The V and J genes are TRBV7-8 and TRBJ2-7; D may be TRBD2 (6 bases). Per the germline V gene, CDR1 is SGHVS and CDR2 is FQNEAQ. The CDR3 extends over 14 amino acids. CDR3 DNA: TGTGCCAGCAGCCAAAAGGGACTCCCCTACGAGCGGTACTTC. This translates into CASSQKGLPYERYF.

This clonotype has a count of ten or more. The chain couples TRBV19 to TRBJ1-1; D possibly corresponds to TRBD1 (5 bases). This CDR3 spans 14 amino acids. The V end was cut by 3 bases, the J end by 7 bases, with 15 bases between. Per the germline V gene, CDR1 is LNHDA and CDR2 is SQIVND (reference sequence). CDR3 region: CASSIGRALDEAFF. DNA for the CDR3: TGTGCCAGTAGTATCGGCAGGGCCTTGGATGAAGCTTTCTTT.

This clonotype has ten or more counts. The junction shows a germline mismatch at one end, possibly a read error. This chain joins TRBV5-1 and TRBJ2-1, with D possibly TRBD1 on 5 matching bases. CDR1 SGHRS and CDR2 YFSETQ come from the germline V gene. The CDR3 sequence is 16 residues long. The CDR3 nucleotides are TGTGCCAGCAGCTTAGTATCAGGGCGATGGTACAATGAGCAGTTCTTC. Amino acids: CASSLVSGRWYNEQFF.